The 3 T cell receptor beta chains below were found in one sample sequenced in a study of T cells in Graves' hyperthyroidism and ophthalmopathy. TCR beta CDR3 sequences were amplified from RNA transcripts. The HTBI primer set was used in a first-round RT-PCR of the TCR CDR3. TCRdb analysed the multiplex PCR reads with MiXCR anew, one entry per CDR3 protein. Of roughly 710,000 distinct CDR3 sequences in the sample, around 40% were seen once. Sequencing was carried out using blood. The receptors were sampled from a woman between 35 and 50 years old with Graves' hyperthyroidism.

The genes are TRBV20-1 and TRBJ2-5; 9 bases agree with TRBD1. The trim removed 1 base at V and 5 bases at J, leaving 8 bases unmatched. The CDR3 consists of 15 residues. The V gene's germline CDR1 is DFQATT and CDR2 SNEGSKA (reference sequence). CDR3 loop: CSARVGHGTGETQYF. For the CDR3, the DNA is TGCAGTGCTAGAGTTGGCCACGGGACAGGGGAGACCCAGTACTTC.

This clonotype was observed a few times. The V gene is TRBV24-1, the J gene TRBJ2-5; D remains unclear. The CDR3 sequence is 13 residues long. Trimming took 11 bases from V and 1 from J, leaving 13 bases between them. CDR1 KGHDR and CDR2 SFDVKD come from the germline V gene. The CDR3 reads CASSAGPQETQYF. Here the CDR3 DNA reads TGTGCCAGCAGCGCCGGGCCCCAAGAGACCCAGTACTTC.

The V and J genes are TRBV20-1 and TRBJ2-6, with D unclear. CDR1 is DFQATT, CDR2 SNEGSKA, per germline (reference sequence). The V gene lost 6 bases and the J gene lost 0 bases, with 15 bases spanning the gap. There are 16 residues in the CDR3. Here the CDR3 DNA reads TGCAGTGCCCTGACGGGTTTAAGCTCTGGGGCCAACGTCCTGACTTTC. Translating gives CSALTGLSSGANVLTF.